This T cell receptor (beta chain) was observed in a study of cytomegalovirus exposure and HLA in healthy donors. Regarding the study as a whole: The productive fraction for most TCR beta V segments was about 87% or about 30% in an earlier analysis.

The PCR used 60 Vbeta and 13 Jbeta primers. Clones were sequenced by immunoSEQ multiplex PCR, and TCRdb holds only the in-frame ones, with some missing. This sample has more than 130,000 clones, with around 77% found just once. This clone ranks as medium-sized. Its specificity is unknown. The sequenced material came from PBMCs. The clonotype comes from a woman between 45 and 60 years old in good health and CMV-seronegative.

The CDR3 sequence: CASSQTYSGGADTQYF. The CDR3 bases are TGCGCCAGCAGCCAAACGTATAGCGGGGGGGCAGATACGCAGTATTTT. The chain joins TRBV4-3 to TRBJ2-3; 11 bases align to TRBD2. V lost 2 bases and J lost 4; bases outside the gene matches: 5. The CDR3 length is 16 residues. Germline loops: CDR1 LGHNA, CDR2 YSLEER.